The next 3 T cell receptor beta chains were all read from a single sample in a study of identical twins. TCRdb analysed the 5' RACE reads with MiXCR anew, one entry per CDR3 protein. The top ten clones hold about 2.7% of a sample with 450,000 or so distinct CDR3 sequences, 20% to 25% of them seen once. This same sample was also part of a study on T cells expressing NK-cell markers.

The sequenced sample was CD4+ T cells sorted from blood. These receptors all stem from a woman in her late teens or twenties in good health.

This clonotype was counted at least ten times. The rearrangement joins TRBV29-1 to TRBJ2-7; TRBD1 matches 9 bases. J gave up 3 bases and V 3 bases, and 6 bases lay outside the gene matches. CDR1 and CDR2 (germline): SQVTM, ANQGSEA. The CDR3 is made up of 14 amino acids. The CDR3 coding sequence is TGCAGCGTTGACTGGACAGGGGATAACTACGAGCAGTACTTC. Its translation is CSVDWTGDNYEQYF.

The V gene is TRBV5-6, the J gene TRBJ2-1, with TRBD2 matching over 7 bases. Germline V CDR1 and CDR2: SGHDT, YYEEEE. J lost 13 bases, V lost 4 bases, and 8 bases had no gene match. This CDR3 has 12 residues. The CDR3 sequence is CASSLGGRRQFF. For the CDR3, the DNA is TGTGCCAGCAGCCTGGGAGGGAGGAGACAGTTCTTC.

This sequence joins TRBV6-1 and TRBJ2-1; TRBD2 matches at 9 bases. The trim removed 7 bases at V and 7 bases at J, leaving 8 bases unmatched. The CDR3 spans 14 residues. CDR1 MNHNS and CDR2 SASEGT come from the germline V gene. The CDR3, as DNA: TGTGCCAGCAAATTGACTAGCGGCGCGAATGAGCAGTTCTTC. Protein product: CASKLTSGANEQFF.